The 21 T cell receptor beta chains presented below share a single source sample, sequenced in a study of T-cell memory formation after mild COVID-19. TCRdb re-called the 5' RACE reads through MiXCR, storing one row per CDR3 protein. The data contain some 410,000 distinct CDR3 sequences, about a quarter of them singletons. Source material: PBMCs or a T cell subset sorted from them (not recorded which). All receptors derive from an adult woman who had mild COVID-19 (a few samples of this study predate the infection). Cell type and time point are not known.

This clonotype was seen a handful of times. The rearrangement links TRBV5-6 to TRBJ2-5, with 9 bases lining up with TRBD1. The V gene end was trimmed by 0 bases and the J gene end by 5 bases; junction bases not matched to a gene: 2. The CDR3 contains 14 residues. Germline V gives CDR1 SGHDT, CDR2 YYEEEE. The DNA for the CDR3 is TGTGCCAGCAGCTTGGGTGGGACAGGGGAGACCCAGTACTTC. Translating it yields CASSLGGTGETQYF.

The chain links TRBV27 to TRBJ1-1, with D unclear. Germline CDR1 is MNHEY and CDR2 is SMNVEV (reference sequence). There are 15 residues in the CDR3. The V gene lost 1 base and the J gene lost 1 base, with 10 bases spanning the gap. CDR3 coding DNA: TGTGCCAGCAGTTTATACACAACAGCGAACACTGAAGCTTTCTTT. As protein: CASSLYTTANTEAFF.

In its sample, this clonotype was seen a few times. The rearrangement links TRBV29-1 to TRBJ2-7; D is uncertain. The CDR3 covers 12 residues. CDR1 is SQVTM, CDR2 ANQGSEA, per germline. Trimming removed 3 bases at V and 2 bases at J, with 8 bases between. The CDR3 DNA reads TGCAGCGTTGAGGATCGCGCCTACGAGCAGTACTTC. Translation gives CSVEDRAYEQYF.

The chain has TRBV6-1 and TRBJ2-5; 12 bases align to TRBD1. The CDR3 sequence is 16 residues long. The V and J ends lost 5 bases and 5 bases, in that order; junction bases with no gene match: 9. The germline V gene has CDR1 MNHNS and CDR2 SASEGT. CDR3 nucleotide sequence: TGTGCCAGCAGTTTGGGACAGGGGGCTTACTTGGAGACCCAGTACTTC. It encodes CASSLGQGAYLETQYF.

There are a few counts of this clonotype. The genes are TRBV6-2 or TRBV6-3 and TRBJ2-1, with D maybe TRBD2 (6 bases). Trimming removed 7 bases from V and 2 bases from J, with 27 bases in between. This CDR3 region has 19 residues. Germline V gene sequence: CDR1 MNHEY, CDR2 SVGEGT. CDR3 loop: CASNPAAGRRDTTYNEQFF. The CDR3 nucleotides read TGTGCCAGCAACCCCGCGGCAGGGAGGCGGGATACGACCTACAATGAGCAGTTCTTC.

This clonotype was counted a few times. V gene TRBV11-1 combines with J gene TRBJ1-1, with TRBD1 as a possible D gene (5 bases). The germline CDR1 and CDR2 sequences are SGHAT and FQDESV (reference sequence). V lost 5 bases to trimming and J lost 8 bases, with 15 bases between them. The CDR3 is 13 amino acids. The CDR3 reads CASSQTGTPEAFF. The DNA for the CDR3 is TGTGCCAGCAGCCAAACCGGGACCCCCGAAGCTTTCTTT.

This clonotype has ten or more counts. V usage is TRBV7-4 and J usage is TRBJ1-5; D possibly corresponds to TRBD1 (5 bases). Germline V lookup: CDR1 SGHVT, CDR2 SQSDAQ. The V and J ends lost 2 bases and 5 bases respectively, with 7 bases between them. This CDR3 has 13 amino acids. This CDR3 is CASSLRGDQPQHF. The CDR3 bases are TGTGCCAGCAGCTTACGGGGGGATCAGCCCCAGCATTTT.

The chain joins TRBV7-9 to TRBJ2-7, with TRBD1 as a possible D gene (5 bases). This CDR3 spans 14 amino acids. V was trimmed by 4 bases and J by 3 bases, leaving 13 bases between them. Germline V gene lookup returns CDR1 SEHNR and CDR2 FQNEAQ (reference sequence). The CDR3 region is CASSSRTTRYEQYF. In DNA, the CDR3 is TGTGCCAGCAGCTCTAGGACAACGCGCTACGAGCAGTACTTC. Full variable domain (rest looked up from reference TRBV7-9 and TRBJ2-7): DTGVSQNPRHKITKRGQNVTFRCDPISEHNRLYWYRQTLGQGPEFLTYFQNEAQLEKSRLLSDRFSAERPKGSFSTLEIQRTEQGDSAMYLCASSSRTTRYEQYFGPGTRLTVT.

This clonotype has a handful of counts. V and J are TRBV12-3 or TRBV12-4 and TRBJ2-5; 9 positions match TRBD2. The CDR3 totals 15 residues. V was clipped by 3 bases and J by 5 bases; unmatched bases: 7. CDR3 amino acids: CASSLAGGPAETQYF. The CDR3 bases are TGTGCCAGCAGTTTGGCGGGAGGGCCGGCGGAGACCCAGTACTTC.

This chain joins TRBV29-1 and TRBJ2-7; D may be TRBD2 (5 bases). Trimming took 7 bases from V and 5 from J, leaving 18 bases between them. The CDR3 is made up of 13 amino acids. The germline V gene has CDR1 SQVTM and CDR2 ANQGSEA. The CDR3 nucleotides read TGCAGCGCCGAAGGCCAGGAGGTCCACGAGCAGTACTTC. Protein sequence: CSAEGQEVHEQYF.

The chain recombines TRBV6-5 with TRBJ2-5; TRBD2 might be the D (6 bases). V shed 5 bases and J shed 4 bases, with 17 bases lying between them. This CDR3 region has 15 residues. In germline, CDR1 is MNHEY, CDR2 SVGAGI. The CDR3 reads CASSLGSGGLETQYF. The CDR3 bases are TGTGCCAGCAGTCTAGGATCCGGAGGGCTAGAGACCCAGTACTTC.

This clonotype was observed a few times. The chain joins TRBV12-3 or TRBV12-4 to TRBJ1-1; 8 bases align to TRBD1. V lost 2 bases, J lost 0 bases, and 2 bases stayed unmatched. This CDR3 region has 15 residues. The chain's CDR3 is CASSLRGQVNTEAFF. As DNA, the CDR3 is TGTGCCAGCAGTTTACGGGGACAGGTGAACACTGAAGCTTTCTTT.

The chain links TRBV12-3 or TRBV12-4 to TRBJ2-1; 8 positions match TRBD2. This CDR3 region has 18 residues. V dropped 2 bases and J dropped 10; count of bases not matched to a gene: 19. The chain's CDR3 is CASSLWELAAPRGKEQFF. As DNA, the CDR3 is TGTGCCAGCAGTTTATGGGAACTAGCGGCCCCCCGGGGGAAGGAGCAGTTCTTC.

The chain has TRBV30 and TRBJ1-3, with D uncertain. CDR1 is GTSNPN, CDR2 SVGIG, per germline (reference sequence). The V and J ends lost 3 bases and 12 bases respectively, with 12 bases between them. CDR3 size: 11 residues. The CDR3, as DNA: TGTGCCTGGAGGACGGCAACACTCATATATTTT. Protein: CAWRTATLIYF.

This clonotype was found a few times. The chain uses TRBV19 and TRBJ2-7; D uncertain. Germline-derived CDR1 and CDR2 are LNHDA and SQIVND (reference sequence). V lost 2 bases to trimming and J lost 3 bases, with 8 bases between them. The CDR3 has 13 residues. In nucleotides, the CDR3 is TGTGCCAGTAGTATACGTCCCGGCTACGAGCAGTACTTC. Protein: CASSIRPGYEQYF. The whole variable domain, filled in from reference TRBV19 and TRBJ2-7, reads DGGITQSPKYLFRKEGQNVTLSCEQNLNHDAMYWYRQDPGQGLRLIYYSQIVNDFQKGDIAEGYSVSREKKESFPLTVTSAQKNPTAFYLCASSIRPGYEQYFGPGTRLTVT.

The rearrangement uses TRBV7-9 and TRBJ2-1; 9 bases are a match to TRBD2. The CDR3 runs 16 residues. Trimming took 2 bases from V and 2 from J; bases not matched to a gene: 4. Looked up from germline, CDR1 is SEHNR and CDR2 is FQNEAQ (reference sequence). CDR3 sequence: CASSLRAGGTYNEQFF. DNA of the CDR3: TGTGCCAGCAGCTTAAGAGCGGGGGGAACCTACAATGAGCAGTTCTTC. The full variable domain, in which reference TRBV7-9 and TRBJ2-1 provide the parts outside the CDR3, is DTGVSQNPRHKITKRGQNVTFRCDPISEHNRLYWYRQTLGQGPEFLTYFQNEAQLEKSRLLSDRFSAERPKGSFSTLEIQRTEQGDSAMYLCASSLRAGGTYNEQFFGPGTRLTVL.

This clonotype was seen repeatedly, ten times or more. The V gene is TRBV5-1, the J gene TRBJ1-5; D may be TRBD1 (6 bases). From germline, CDR1 is SGHRS and CDR2 YFSETQ. The CDR3 is made up of 15 amino acids. V was cut by 0 bases and J by 1 base, with 8 bases left in between. CDR3 sequence reads: CASSLGGQSNQPQHF. CDR3 nucleotides: TGCGCCAGCAGCTTGGGTGGACAGAGCAATCAGCCCCAGCATTTT.

This clonotype was observed a few times. This chain connects TRBV11-2 to TRBJ1-2; D call uncertain. Germline CDR1 SGHAT, CDR2 FQNNGV. The length of the CDR3 is 14 residues. The V end lost 2 bases, the J end lost 2 bases, and 9 bases lay between the germline ends. The DNA for the CDR3 is TGTGCCAGCAGCTTAAGTCCGACCAACTATGGCTACACCTTC. This sequence encodes CASSLSPTNYGYTF.

A few counts support this clonotype. V gene TRBV24-1 combines with J gene TRBJ2-7, with a possible D match to TRBD1 (5 bases). Trimming removed 3 bases from V and 2 bases from J, with 10 bases in between. Germline V gives CDR1 KGHDR, CDR2 SFDVKD. CDR3 length: 14 amino acids. The CDR3 nucleotides are TGTGCCACCAGTGATGCGACAGAGACCTACGAGCAGTACTTC. As protein: CATSDATETYEQYF.

Concerning this clonotype itself: Mismatch with germline at one junction end may stem from a read error. The chain combines TRBV7-2 with TRBJ2-5, with D perhaps TRBD1 (5 bases). From germline, CDR1 is SGHTA and CDR2 FQGNSA. This CDR3 region has 11 residues. CDR3 protein: CASSLLGVPAF. The CDR3 region has the DNA TGTGCCAGCAGCTTATTAGGGGTCCCCGCCTTC.

By share, this clonotype counts as medium-sized. CDR3 nucleotides: TGTGCCAGCAGCGCACAGGGGGTCGAGACCCAGTACTTC. This sequence encodes CASSAQGVETQYF. J is TRBJ2-5 and V is TRBV5-6; 8 positions match TRBD1. Trimming cost V 4 bases and J 5 bases; bases outside gene matches: 4. Germline V lookup: CDR1 SGHDT, CDR2 YYEEEE. This CDR3 region has 13 residues. The entire variable domain, with the rest obtained from reference TRBV5-6 and TRBJ2-5, is as follows: DAGVTQSPTHLIKTRGQQVTLRCSPKSGHDTVSWYQQALGQGPQFIFQYYEEEERQRGNFPDRFSGHQFPNYSSELNVNALLLGDSALYLCASSAQGVETQYFGPGTRLLVL.